This T cell receptor beta chain derives from a study of cytomegalovirus exposure and HLA in healthy donors. Turning to this clone: Its antigen remains unknown.

This CDR3 comprises 14 residues. Germline CDR1 reads SNHLY; CDR2 reads FYNNEI. V was pared by 7 bases and J by 0 bases, with 10 bases between. Study observations and caveats: Later work associated roughly 17,000 TCR beta sequences with HLA alleles at 0.05 false discovery rate. Among TCR beta chains, those listed as cytomegalovirus-associated numbered around 160.

The PCR was carried out with 60 Vbeta primers and 13 Jbeta primers. The assay was immunoSEQ multiplex PCR, and TCRdb's table has in-frame clones only and misses some. The sample contains under 300,000 clones, roughly four fifths of which appear only once. Donors in the study were healthy people who gave bone marrow. Donors likely had unrecorded immune exposures despite being nominally healthy when sampled. This TCR derives from a woman aged 55-69 years in good health and CMV-seropositive. Material: PBMCs. The chain employs TRBV2 and TRBJ2-4; possible D gene TRBD1, 6 bases. The CDR3 region is CASMDRLAKNIQYF. The CDR3 DNA follows: TGTGCCAGCATGGACAGACTAGCCAAAAACATTCAGTACTTC.